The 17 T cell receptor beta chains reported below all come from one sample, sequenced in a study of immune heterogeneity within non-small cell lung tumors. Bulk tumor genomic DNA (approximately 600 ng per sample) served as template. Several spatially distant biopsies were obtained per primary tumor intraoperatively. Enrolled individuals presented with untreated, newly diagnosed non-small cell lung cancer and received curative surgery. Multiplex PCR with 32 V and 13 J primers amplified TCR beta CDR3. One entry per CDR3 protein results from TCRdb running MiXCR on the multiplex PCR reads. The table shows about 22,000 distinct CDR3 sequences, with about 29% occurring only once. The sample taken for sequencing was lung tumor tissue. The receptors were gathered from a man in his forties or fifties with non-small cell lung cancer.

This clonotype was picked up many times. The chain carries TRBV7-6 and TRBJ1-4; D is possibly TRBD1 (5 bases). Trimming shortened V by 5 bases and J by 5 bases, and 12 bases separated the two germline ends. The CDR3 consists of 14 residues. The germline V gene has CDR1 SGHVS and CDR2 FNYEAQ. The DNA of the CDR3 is TGTGCCAGCAGCGTTACAGGTCCGAATGAAAAACTGTTTTTT. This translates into CASSVTGPNEKLFF.

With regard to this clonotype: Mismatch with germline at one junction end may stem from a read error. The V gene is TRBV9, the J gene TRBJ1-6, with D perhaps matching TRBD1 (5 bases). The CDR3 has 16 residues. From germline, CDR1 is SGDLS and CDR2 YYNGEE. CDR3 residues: CGSSVGAGSYNSTLHF. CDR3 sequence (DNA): TGTGGCAGCAGCGTAGGGGCAGGGAGCTATAATTCAACCCTCCACTTT.

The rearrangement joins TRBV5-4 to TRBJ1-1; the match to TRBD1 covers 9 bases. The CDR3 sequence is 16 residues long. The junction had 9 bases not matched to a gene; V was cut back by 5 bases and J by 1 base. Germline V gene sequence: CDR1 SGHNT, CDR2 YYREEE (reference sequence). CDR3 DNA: TGTGCCAGCAGTCCGAACAGGGGGCAGAGGAACACTGAAGCTTTCTTT. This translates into CASSPNRGQRNTEAFF.

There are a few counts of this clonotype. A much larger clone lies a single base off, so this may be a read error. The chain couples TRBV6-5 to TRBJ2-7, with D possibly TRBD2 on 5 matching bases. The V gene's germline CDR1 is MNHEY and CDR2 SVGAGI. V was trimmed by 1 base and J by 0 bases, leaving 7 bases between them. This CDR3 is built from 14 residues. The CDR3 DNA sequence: TGTGCCAGCAGTTACTTTGGGAGCTCCTACGAGCAGTACTTC. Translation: CASSYFGSSYEQYF.

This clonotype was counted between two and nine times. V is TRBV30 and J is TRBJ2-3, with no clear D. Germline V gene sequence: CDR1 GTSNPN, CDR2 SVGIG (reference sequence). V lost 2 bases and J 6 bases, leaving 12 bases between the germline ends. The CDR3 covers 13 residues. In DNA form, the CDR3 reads TGTGCCTGGAGTCCCGGACCCCTGGATACGCAGTATTTT. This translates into CAWSPGPLDTQYF. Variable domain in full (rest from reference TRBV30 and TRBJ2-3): SQTIHQWPATLVQPVGSPLSLECTVEGTSNPNLYWYRQAAGRGLQLLFYSVGIGQISSEVPQNLSASRPQDRQFILSSKKLLLSDSGFYLCAWSPGPLDTQYFGPGTRLTVL.

The CDR3 protein is CASSPGQGANEKLFF. The CDR3 bases are TGTGCCAGCAGCCCGGGACAGGGGGCAAATGAAAAACTGTTTTTT. This sequence joins TRBV5-4 and TRBJ1-4; 12 bases map to TRBD1. CDR3 length equals 15 residues. Trimming removed 4 bases from V and 5 bases from J; junction bases left unmatched: 3. The germline V gene has CDR1 SGHNT and CDR2 YYREEE (reference sequence).

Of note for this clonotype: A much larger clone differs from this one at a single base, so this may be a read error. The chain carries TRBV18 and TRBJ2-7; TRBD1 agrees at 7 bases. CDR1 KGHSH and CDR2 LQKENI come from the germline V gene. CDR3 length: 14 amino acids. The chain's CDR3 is CASSPGTASYEHYF. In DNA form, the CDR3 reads TGTGCCAGCTCACCCGGGACAGCCTCCTACGAGCACTACTTC.

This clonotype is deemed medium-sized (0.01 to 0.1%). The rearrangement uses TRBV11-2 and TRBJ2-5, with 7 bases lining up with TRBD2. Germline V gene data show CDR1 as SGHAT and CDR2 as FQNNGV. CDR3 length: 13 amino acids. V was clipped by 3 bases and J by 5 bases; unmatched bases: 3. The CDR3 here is CASSLGLKETQYF. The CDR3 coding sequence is TGTGCCAGCAGCTTGGGACTAAAGGAGACCCAGTACTTC.

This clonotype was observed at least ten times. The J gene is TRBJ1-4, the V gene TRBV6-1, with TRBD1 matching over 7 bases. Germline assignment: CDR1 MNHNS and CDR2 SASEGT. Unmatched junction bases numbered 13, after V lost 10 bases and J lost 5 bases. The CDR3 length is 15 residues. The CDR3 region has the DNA TGTGCCACCACCAAGGGGGGACAGATCAATGAAAAACTGTTTTTT. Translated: CATTKGGQINEKLFF.

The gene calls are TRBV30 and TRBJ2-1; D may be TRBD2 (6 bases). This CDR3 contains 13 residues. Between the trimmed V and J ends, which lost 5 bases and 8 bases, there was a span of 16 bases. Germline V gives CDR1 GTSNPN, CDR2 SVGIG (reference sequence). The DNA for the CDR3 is TGTGCCTGGCGCGGGATAGGGATGTATGAGCAGTTCTTC. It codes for CAWRGIGMYEQFF.

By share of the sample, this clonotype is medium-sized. In DNA form, the CDR3 reads TGTGCCTGCGGGACAGGGGATAGTGAGCAGTTCTTC. This translates into CACGTGDSEQFF. The V call is TRBV6-1, the J call TRBJ2-1; 10 bases line up with TRBD1. Germline CDR1 is MNHNS and CDR2 is SASEGT. There are 12 residues in the CDR3. V was clipped by 11 bases and J by 9 bases; unmatched bases: 7.

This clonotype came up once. The CDR3 spells CASSLRLTSGWYNEQFF. The CDR3 DNA is TGTGCCAGCAGCTTACGGCTGACTAGCGGCTGGTACAATGAGCAGTTCTTC. The V call is TRBV7-9, the J call TRBJ2-1; 9 bases are shared with TRBD2. There are 17 residues in the CDR3. From germline, CDR1 is SEHNR and CDR2 FQNEAQ (reference sequence). V shed 2 bases, J shed 4 bases, and the junction held 9 bases outside the gene matches.

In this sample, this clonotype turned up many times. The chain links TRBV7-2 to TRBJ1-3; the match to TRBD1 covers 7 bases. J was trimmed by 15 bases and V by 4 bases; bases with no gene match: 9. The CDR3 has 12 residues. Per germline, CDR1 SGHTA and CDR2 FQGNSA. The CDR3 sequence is CASSYPPGTEYF. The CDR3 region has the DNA TGTGCCAGCAGCTACCCTCCGGGGACAGAATATTTT.

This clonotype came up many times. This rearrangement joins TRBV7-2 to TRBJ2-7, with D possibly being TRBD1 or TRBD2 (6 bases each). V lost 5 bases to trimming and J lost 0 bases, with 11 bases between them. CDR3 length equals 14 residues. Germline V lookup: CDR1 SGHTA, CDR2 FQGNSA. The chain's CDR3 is CASSGGLGSYEQYF. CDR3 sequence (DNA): TGTGCCAGCAGCGGGGGGCTCGGCTCCTACGAGCAGTACTTC.

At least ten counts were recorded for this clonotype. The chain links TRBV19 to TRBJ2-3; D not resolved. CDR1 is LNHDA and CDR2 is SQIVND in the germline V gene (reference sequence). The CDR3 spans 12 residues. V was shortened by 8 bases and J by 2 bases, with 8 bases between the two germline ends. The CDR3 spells CASSRATDTQYF. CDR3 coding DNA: TGTGCCAGTTCAAGAGCCACAGATACGCAGTATTTT.

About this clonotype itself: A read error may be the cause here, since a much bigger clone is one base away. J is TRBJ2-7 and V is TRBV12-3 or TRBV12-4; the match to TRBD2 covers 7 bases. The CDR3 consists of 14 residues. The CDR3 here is CTSRAGEGAYEQYF. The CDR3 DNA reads TGTACCAGCAGGGCTGGGGAGGGAGCCTACGAGCAGTACTTC.

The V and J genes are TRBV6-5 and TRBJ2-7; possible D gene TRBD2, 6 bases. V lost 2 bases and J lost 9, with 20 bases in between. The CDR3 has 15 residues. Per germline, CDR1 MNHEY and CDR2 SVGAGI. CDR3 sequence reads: CASSYDTGVPGAQYF. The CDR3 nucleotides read TGTGCCAGCAGTTACGATACCGGGGTTCCGGGAGCGCAGTACTTC.